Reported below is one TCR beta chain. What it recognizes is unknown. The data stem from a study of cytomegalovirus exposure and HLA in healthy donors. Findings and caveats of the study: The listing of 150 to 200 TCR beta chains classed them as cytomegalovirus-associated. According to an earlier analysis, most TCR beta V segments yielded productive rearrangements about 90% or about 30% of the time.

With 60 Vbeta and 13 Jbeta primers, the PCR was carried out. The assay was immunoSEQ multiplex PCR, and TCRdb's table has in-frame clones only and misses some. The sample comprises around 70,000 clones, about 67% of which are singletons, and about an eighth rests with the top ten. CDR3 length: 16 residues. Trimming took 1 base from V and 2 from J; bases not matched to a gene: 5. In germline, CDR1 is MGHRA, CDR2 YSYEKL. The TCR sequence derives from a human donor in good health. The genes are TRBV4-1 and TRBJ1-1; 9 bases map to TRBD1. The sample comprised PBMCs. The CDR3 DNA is TGCGCCAGCAGCCAAGTCCTACAGGGGGCTAACACTGAAGCTTTCTTT. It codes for CASSQVLQGANTEAFF.